The rows below give T cell receptor beta chains drawn from one sample of a study of blood T cell repertoires in COVID-19. The method was immunoSEQ multiplex PCR; TCRdb's version includes in-frame clones alone and lacks a portion of them. This table has a few hundred thousand clones, just under 90% appearing once. The sequenced material came from PBMCs or T cells enriched from blood (not recorded which). These receptors originate from a woman in her forties or fifties who had recovered from COVID-19. CDR3s include the opening cysteine and the closing phenylalanine or tryptophan. Each record gives: CDR3 length, V gene, D gene, clone size, J gene, CDR3 protein, CDR3 DNA. A D gene is named only where the DNA matches it firmly. Clone size is shown for a subset of rows, as once, few, many or a class of expanded clone.

>15|TRBV19|-|-|TRBJ1-5
CASNYRDLTSQPQHF
TGTGCCAGTAACTACAGGGACCTCACGAGTCAGCCCCAGCATTTT
>12|TRBV6-5|-|-|TRBJ1-6
CASRESNSPLHF
TGTGCCAGCAGGGAGTCGAATTCACCCCTCCACTTT
>13|TRBV2|-|-|TRBJ1-5
CASAAEINQPQHF
TGTGCCAGCGCGGCAGAAATTAATCAGCCCCAGCATTTT
>11|TRBV19|-|-|TRBJ1-1
CATLRGGEAFF
TGTGCCACGCTAAGAGGTGGTGAAGCTTTCTTT
>15|TRBV6-5|-|-|TRBJ2-2
CASSSQGRSTGELFF
TGTGCCAGCAGTTCGCAGGGTCGGAGCACCGGGGAGCTGTTTTTT
>13|TRBV28|-|-|TRBJ1-5
CASSLVGGQPQHF
TGTGCCAGCAGTTTAGTCGGTGGTCAGCCCCAGCATTTT
>13|TRBV6-4|TRBD1|-|TRBJ1-1
CASSGQGATEAFF
TGTGCCAGCAGTGGACAGGGGGCTACTGAAGCTTTCTTT
>16|TRBV9|TRBD2|-|TRBJ2-2
CASSISGGAHTGELFF
TGTGCCAGCAGCATTAGCGGGGGGGCCCACACCGGGGAGCTGTTTTTT
>14|TRBV7-2|-|once|TRBJ1-2
CASSGQVTNYGYTF
TGTGCCAGCAGCGGTCAGGTGACTAACTATGGCTACACCTTC
>19|TRBV2|-|-|TRBJ1-5
CASSENPGGLEYSNQPQHF
TGTGCCAGCAGTGAGAATCCGGGAGGGTTGGAATATAGCAATCAGCCCCAGCATTTT
>14|TRBV4-2|TRBD2|few|TRBJ2-5
CASSPGTTQETQYF
TGTGCCAGCAGCCCCGGGACTACCCAAGAGACCCAGTACTTC
>15|TRBV30|-|-|TRBJ1-4
CAWSVALATNEKLFF
TGTGCCTGGAGTGTAGCCCTTGCAACTAATGAAAAACTGTTTTTT
>14|TRBV7-2|-|-|TRBJ1-2
CASSPAGANYGYTF
TGTGCCAGCAGCCCCGCGGGGGCTAACTATGGCTACACCTTC
>17|TRBV15|-|-|TRBJ1-5
CATSRDRRVGGNQPQHF
TGTGCCACCAGCAGAGATAGGAGGGTTGGGGGCAATCAGCCCCAGCATTTT
>13|TRBV5-1|-|once|TRBJ1-2
CASSLSGDYGYTF
TGCGCCAGCAGCTTGAGCGGAGACTATGGCTACACCTTC
>16|TRBV14|-|few|TRBJ2-7
CASSQFPLNRLDEQYF
TGTGCCAGCAGCCAATTCCCCCTCAACAGATTAGACGAGCAGTACTTC
>15|TRBV19|-|-|TRBJ1-1
CASTLGTFQSAEAFF
TGTGCCAGTACCTTGGGGACATTCCAATCCGCTGAAGCTTTCTTT
>17|TRBV24-1|-|-|TRBJ1-3
CATRSKQGPSSGNTIYF
TGTGCCACCAGGAGTAAGCAGGGCCCTTCCTCTGGAAACACCATATATTTT
>14|TRBV2|TRBD1|-|TRBJ1-2
CASSEGQGFYGYTF
TGTGCCAGCAGTGAGGGACAGGGGTTCTATGGCTACACCTTC
>14|TRBV10-3|-|-|TRBJ1-5
CAISAEPPHQPQHF
TGTGCCATCAGTGCAGAACCCCCTCATCAGCCCCAGCATTTT
>17|TRBV5-6|TRBD1|-|TRBJ1-1
CASSYRDRGTGNTEAFF
TGTGCCAGCAGCTACCGGGACAGGGGAACCGGGAACACTGAAGCTTTCTTT
>15|TRBV4-1|TRBD1|-|TRBJ1-2
CASSQGQGPLYGYTF
TGCGCCAGCAGCCAAGGACAGGGCCCACTATATGGCTACACCTTC
>15|TRBV9|-|-|TRBJ1-6
CASSVEGDGNSPLHF
TGTGCCAGCAGCGTAGAAGGGGATGGCAATTCACCCCTCCACTTT
>13|TRBV10-2|-|-|TRBJ1-2
CASGQKANYGYTF
TGCGCCAGCGGACAGAAAGCTAACTATGGCTACACCTTC
>16|TRBV19|-|-|TRBJ2-2
CASRFEGRGSTGELFF
TGTGCCAGTAGATTTGAAGGCAGGGGTTCTACCGGGGAGCTGTTTTTT
>14|TRBV28|TRBD1|-|TRBJ1-2
CASKGAGVGYGYTF
TGTGCCAGCAAGGGGGCAGGGGTGGGCTATGGCTACACCTTC
>17|TRBV3-1/TRBV3-2|-|-|TRBJ2-7
CASSQSNPDSRTYEQYF
TGTGCCAGCAGCCAATCAAATCCGGACAGCAGAACCTACGAGCAGTACTTC
>13|TRBV7-2|-|-|TRBJ1-2
CASSQSDRNGYTF
TGTGCCAGCAGCCAATCAGACAGAAATGGCTACACCTTC
>13|TRBV10-3|-|few|TRBJ1-2
CAIPVGENYGYTF
TGTGCCATCCCCGTAGGGGAAAACTATGGCTACACCTTC
>16|TRBV28|-|-|TRBJ1-5
CASSLGRIKGNQPQHF
TGTGCCAGCAGTTTGGGGAGGATCAAAGGCAATCAGCCCCAGCATTTT
>15|TRBV6-5|TRBD1|-|TRBJ2-2
CASLTGVLSLGELFF
TGTGCCAGCTTGACAGGGGTTCTATCACTCGGGGAGCTGTTTTTT
>12|TRBV7-8|TRBD1|-|TRBJ1-1
CASRLDREEAFF
TGTGCCAGCCGACTTGACAGGGAGGAAGCTTTCTTT
>14|TRBV5-1|TRBD1|-|TRBJ1-1
CASSLGQANTEAFF
TGCGCCAGCAGCCTGGGACAGGCGAACACTGAAGCTTTCTTT
>13|TRBV18|-|-|TRBJ1-2
CASSPSTNYGYTF
TGTGCCAGCTCACCTTCAACTAACTATGGCTACACCTTC
>16|TRBV4-1|TRBD1|-|TRBJ1-4
CASSHPLPGQAEKLFF
TGCGCCAGCAGCCATCCTCTCCCGGGACAGGCTGAAAAACTGTTTTTT
>17|TRBV18|TRBD2|-|TRBJ2-1
CASSRAGGYLSYNEQFF
TGTGCCAGCTCCCGAGCGGGGGGCTACCTCTCCTACAATGAGCAGTTCTTC
>15|TRBV19|-|-|TRBJ1-6
CASSTVAGGLSPLHF
TGTGCCAGTAGTACTGTCGCGGGGGGCCTATCACCCCTCCACTTT
>14|TRBV18|-|-|TRBJ1-3
CASSPWTEEDTIYF
TGTGCCAGCTCACCGTGGACAGAGGAAGACACCATATATTTT
>17|TRBV3-1/TRBV3-2|TRBD1|-|TRBJ1-2
CASSLAPRQGATYGYTF
TGTGCCAGCAGCCTCGCCCCGAGACAGGGGGCGACGTATGGCTACACCTTC
>15|TRBV4-3|-|-|TRBJ2-3
CASAAGSRLTDTQYF
TGCGCCAGCGCCGCGGGGTCGCGACTCACAGATACGCAGTATTTT
>16|TRBV29-1|-|-|TRBJ1-3
CSGLGTDHSSGNTIYF
TGCAGCGGACTGGGGACTGACCACTCCTCTGGAAACACCATATATTTT
>13|TRBV7-3|-|few|TRBJ1-5
CASSFQDQQPQHF
TGTGCCAGCAGCTTTCAGGATCAGCAGCCCCAGCATTTT
>15|TRBV7-2|-|-|TRBJ2-7
CASSLAWGLSYEQYF
TGTGCCAGCAGCTTAGCATGGGGACTCTCCTACGAGCAGTACTTC
>16|TRBV4-2|TRBD1|-|TRBJ1-4
CASSQDLGTGNEKLFF
TGTGCCAGCAGCCAAGATCTGGGGACAGGAAATGAAAAACTGTTTTTT
>15|TRBV21-1|-|-|TRBJ1-6
CASSKVYLLLRSLHF
TGTGCCAGCAGCAAAGTTTACCTCCTGCTCCGGTCCCTCCACTTT
>13|TRBV28|TRBD1|-|TRBJ1-1
CATHRGLRTEAFF
TGTGCCACCCACAGGGGATTACGAACTGAAGCTTTCTTT
>15|TRBV19|TRBD2|-|TRBJ2-3
CASSKTSGGPDTQYF
TGTGCCAGTTCTAAGACTAGCGGGGGTCCAGATACGCAGTATTTT
>14|TRBV18|TRBD1|once|TRBJ1-1
CASSQGAMNTEAFF
TGTGCCAGCTCCCAGGGGGCCATGAACACTGAAGCTTTCTTT
>15|TRBV5-1|-|once|TRBJ2-3
CASSPSGPSTDTQYF
TGCGCCAGCAGCCCGAGCGGGCCTAGCACAGATACGCAGTATTTT
>16|TRBV27|TRBD1|-|TRBJ1-4
CASSSYGQGGNEKLFF
TGTGCCAGCAGTTCATACGGACAGGGAGGTAATGAAAAACTGTTTTTT
>14|TRBV11-2|TRBD2|-|TRBJ2-7
CASSSSGGPGQQYF
TGTGCCAGCAGCTCCTCGGGGGGTCCGGGACAGCAGTACTTC
>17|TRBV6-1|-|-|TRBJ1-4
CASSAWGDGATNEKLFF
TGTGCCAGCAGTGCATGGGGGGACGGTGCAACTAATGAAAAACTGTTTTTT
>17|TRBV7-2|-|once|TRBJ1-2
CASSLAGGLLSHWGYTF
TGTGCCAGCAGCTTAGCGGGAGGGCTCCTTTCCCACTGGGGCTACACCTTC
>13|TRBV6-5|TRBD1|few|TRBJ2-7
CASRQTGDYEQYF
TGTGCCAGCAGACAGACAGGGGACTACGAGCAGTACTTC
>14|TRBV19|-|-|TRBJ1-2
CASSIDANKYGYTF
TGTGCCAGTAGTATAGATGCGAATAAATATGGCTACACCTTC
>14|TRBV4-1|-|-|TRBJ2-7
CASSHHDRTYEQYF
TGCGCCAGCAGCCACCACGACAGGACGTACGAGCAGTACTTC
>15|TRBV5-1|TRBD1|-|TRBJ2-5
CASSPSTGGQETQYF
TGCGCCAGCAGCCCTTCGACAGGGGGCCAAGAGACCCAGTACTTC
>13|TRBV27|-|-|TRBJ2-1
CASRGLGNNEQFF
TGTGCCAGCAGGGGGCTGGGGAACAATGAGCAGTTCTTC
>14|TRBV5-1|-|few|TRBJ1-2
CASSLFREGGGYTF
TGCGCCAGCAGCCTATTTAGGGAGGGAGGAGGCTACACCTTC
>16|TRBV4-2|-|-|TRBJ1-5
CASSQEVGDQNQPQHF
TGTGCCAGCAGCCAAGAGGTAGGGGATCAGAATCAGCCCCAGCATTTT